This T cell receptor beta chain originates from a study of cytomegalovirus exposure and HLA in healthy donors. Study-wide context: Earlier sequencing of some 190 million T cells yielded 100 million to 120 million unique TCR beta sequences. Regarding the study as a whole: A further, later analysis showed that HLA-associated TCR beta chains (compared with equally common others) were more clonally expanded. Among CMV-associated TCR beta chains, most appeared HLA-restricted in a later analysis. Per a prior analysis, the majority of TCR beta V segments were productive roughly 87% or roughly 30% of the time.

This CDR3 region has 14 residues. Germline lookup yields CDR1 MNHEY and CDR2 SVGAGI. Trimming took 6 bases from V and 5 from J, leaving 16 bases between them. Vbeta (60) and Jbeta (13) primers were used in the PCR. Clones were sequenced by immunoSEQ multiplex PCR, and TCRdb holds only the in-frame ones, with some missing. The sample has under 100,000 clones; over 60% are singletons. This clone occurred many times. The target antigen is unknown. This TCR was recovered from a human donor in good health. The chain uses TRBV6-5 and TRBJ1-1; D is uncertain. Material for sequencing was PBMCs. The CDR3 bases are TGTGCCAGCAGCGACCGCCCGGGTCGTACTGAAGCTTTCTTT. Residues: CASSDRPGRTEAFF.